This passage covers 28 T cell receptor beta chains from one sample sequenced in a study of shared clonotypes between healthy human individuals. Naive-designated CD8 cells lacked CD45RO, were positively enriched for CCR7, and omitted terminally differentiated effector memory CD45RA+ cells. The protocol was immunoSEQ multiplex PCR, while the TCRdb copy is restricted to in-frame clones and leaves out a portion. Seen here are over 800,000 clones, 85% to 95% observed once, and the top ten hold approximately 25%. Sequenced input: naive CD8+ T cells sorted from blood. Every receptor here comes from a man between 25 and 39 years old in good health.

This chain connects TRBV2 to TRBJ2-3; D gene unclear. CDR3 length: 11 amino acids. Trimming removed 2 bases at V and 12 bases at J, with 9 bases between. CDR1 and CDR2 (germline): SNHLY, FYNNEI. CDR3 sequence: CASSEFPDQYF. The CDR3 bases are TGTGCCAGCAGTGAATTCCCTGATCAGTATTTT.

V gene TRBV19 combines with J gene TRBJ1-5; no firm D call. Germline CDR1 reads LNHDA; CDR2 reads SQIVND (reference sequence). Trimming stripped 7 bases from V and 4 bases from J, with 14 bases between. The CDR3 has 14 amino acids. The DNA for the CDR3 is TGTGCCAGTAATTTAGGTAACAGAAATCAGCCCCAGCATTTT. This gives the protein CASNLGNRNQPQHF.

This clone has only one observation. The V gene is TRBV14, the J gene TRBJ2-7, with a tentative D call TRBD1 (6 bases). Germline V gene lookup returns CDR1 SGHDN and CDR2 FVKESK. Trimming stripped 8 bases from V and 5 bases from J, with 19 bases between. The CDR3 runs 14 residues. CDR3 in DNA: TGTGCCAGCTCCCGAGGGGGTGCCGGCCACGAGCAGTACTTC. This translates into CASSRGGAGHEQYF.

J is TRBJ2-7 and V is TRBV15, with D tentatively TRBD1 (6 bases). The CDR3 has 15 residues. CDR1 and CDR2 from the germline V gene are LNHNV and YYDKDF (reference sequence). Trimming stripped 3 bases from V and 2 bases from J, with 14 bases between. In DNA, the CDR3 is TGTGCCACCAGCAGCGATCCGGGACACCCCTACGAGCAGTACTTC. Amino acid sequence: CATSSDPGHPYEQYF.

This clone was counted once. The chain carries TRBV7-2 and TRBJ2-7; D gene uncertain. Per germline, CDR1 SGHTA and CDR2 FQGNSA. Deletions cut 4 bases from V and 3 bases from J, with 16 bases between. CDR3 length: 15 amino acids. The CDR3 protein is CASSSPSSRSYEQYF. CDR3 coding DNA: TGTGCCAGCAGCTCCCCTAGTAGCAGGAGCTACGAGCAGTACTTC.

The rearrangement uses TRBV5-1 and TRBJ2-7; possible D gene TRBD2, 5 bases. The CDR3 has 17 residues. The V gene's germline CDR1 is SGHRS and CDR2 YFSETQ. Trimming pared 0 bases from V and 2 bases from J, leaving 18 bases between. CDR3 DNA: TGCGCCAGCAGCTTGGAAACGGGTGGCCTAGCTACCTACGAGCAGTACTTC. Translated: CASSLETGGLATYEQYF.

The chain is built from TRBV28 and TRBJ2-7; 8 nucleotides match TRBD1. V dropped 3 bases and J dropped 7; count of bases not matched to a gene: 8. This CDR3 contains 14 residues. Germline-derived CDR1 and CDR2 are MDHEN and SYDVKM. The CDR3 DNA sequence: TGTGCCAGCAGTTTGTACAGGGGGGTAGGAGAGCAGTACTTC. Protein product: CASSLYRGVGEQYF.

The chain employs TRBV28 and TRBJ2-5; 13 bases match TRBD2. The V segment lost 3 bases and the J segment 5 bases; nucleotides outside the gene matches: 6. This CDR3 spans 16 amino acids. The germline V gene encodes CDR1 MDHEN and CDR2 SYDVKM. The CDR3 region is CASSFGLAGARETQYF. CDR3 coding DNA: TGTGCCAGCAGTTTCGGACTAGCGGGGGCTAGGGAGACCCAGTACTTC.

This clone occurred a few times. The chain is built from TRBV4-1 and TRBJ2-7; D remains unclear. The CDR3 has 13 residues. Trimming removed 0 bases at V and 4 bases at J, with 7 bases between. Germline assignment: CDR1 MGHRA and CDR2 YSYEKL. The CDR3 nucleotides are TGCGCCAGCAGCCAAGATTACGGGTACGAGCAGTACTTC. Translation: CASSQDYGYEQYF.

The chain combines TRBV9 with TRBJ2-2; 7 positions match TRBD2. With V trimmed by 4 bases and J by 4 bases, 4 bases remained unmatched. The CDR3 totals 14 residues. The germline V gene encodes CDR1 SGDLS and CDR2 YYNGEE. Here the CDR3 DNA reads TGTGCCAGCAGCCTGGGGGGGTCCACCGGGGAGCTGTTTTTT. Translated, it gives CASSLGGSTGELFF.

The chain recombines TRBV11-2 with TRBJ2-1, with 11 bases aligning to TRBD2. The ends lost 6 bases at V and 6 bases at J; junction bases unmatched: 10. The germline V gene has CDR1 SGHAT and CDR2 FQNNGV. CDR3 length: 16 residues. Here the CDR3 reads CASRPRSGRDFNEQFF. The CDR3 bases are TGTGCCAGCAGGCCTCGTAGCGGGAGGGATTTCAATGAGCAGTTCTTC. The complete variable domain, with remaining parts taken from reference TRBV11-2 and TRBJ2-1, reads EAGVAQSPRYKIIEKRQSVAFWCNPISGHATLYWYQQILGQGPKLLIQFQNNGVVDDSQLPKDRFSAERLKGVDSTLKIQPAKLEDSAVYLCASRPRSGRDFNEQFFGPGTRLTVL.

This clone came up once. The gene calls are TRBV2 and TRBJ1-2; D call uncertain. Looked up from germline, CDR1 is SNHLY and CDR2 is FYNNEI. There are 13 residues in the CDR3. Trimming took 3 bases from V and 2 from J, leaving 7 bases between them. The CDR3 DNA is TGTGCCAGCAGTGATAGAACGAACTATGGCTACACCTTC. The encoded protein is CASSDRTNYGYTF.

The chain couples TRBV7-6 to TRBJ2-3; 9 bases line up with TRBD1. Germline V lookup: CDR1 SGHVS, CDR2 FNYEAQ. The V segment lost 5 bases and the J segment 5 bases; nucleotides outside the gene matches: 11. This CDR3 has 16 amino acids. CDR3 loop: CASSIVTGQGGDTQYF. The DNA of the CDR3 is TGTGCCAGCAGCATAGTCACGGGACAGGGTGGAGATACGCAGTATTTT. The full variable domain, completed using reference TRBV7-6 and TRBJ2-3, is GAGVSQSPRYKVTKRGQDVALRCDPISGHVSLYWYRQALGQGPEFLTYFNYEAQQDKSGLPNDRFSAERPEGSISTLTIQRTEQRDSAMYRCASSIVTGQGGDTQYFGPGTRLTVL.

In nucleotides, the CDR3 is TGTGCCAGCAGGGTAGCGGAGACCAATGAGCAGTTCTTC. Its translation: CASRVAETNEQFF. This chain connects TRBV7-9 to TRBJ2-1, with D maybe TRBD2 (6 bases). The germline V gene has CDR1 SEHNR and CDR2 FQNEAQ (reference sequence). The length of the CDR3 is 13 residues. Trimming cost V 6 bases and J 6 bases, with 12 bases left between them.

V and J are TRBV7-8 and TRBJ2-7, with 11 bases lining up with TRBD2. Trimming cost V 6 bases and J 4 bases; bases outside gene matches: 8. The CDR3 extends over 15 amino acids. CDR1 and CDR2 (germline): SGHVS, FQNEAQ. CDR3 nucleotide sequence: TGTGCCAGCAGTTCCTTAGCGGGAGGGCCGTACGAGCAGTACTTC. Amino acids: CASSSLAGGPYEQYF.

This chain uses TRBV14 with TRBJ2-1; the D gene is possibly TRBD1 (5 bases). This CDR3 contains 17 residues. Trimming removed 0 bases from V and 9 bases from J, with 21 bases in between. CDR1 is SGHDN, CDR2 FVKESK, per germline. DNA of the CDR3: TGTGCCAGCAGCCAAGATTGGCAGGGCAGGTTTCTTAGTGAGCAGTTCTTC. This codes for CASSQDWQGRFLSEQFF.

The CDR3 loop is CSVEGLAGSLEFF. CDR3 DNA sequence: TGCAGCGTTGAAGGACTAGCGGGATCGTTGGAGTTCTTC. The V and J genes are TRBV29-1 and TRBJ2-1; 11 bases agree with TRBD2. The CDR3 runs to 13 residues. After removal of 1 base from V and 14 bases from J, the junction contained 7 bases not matched to a gene. Germline assignment: CDR1 SQVTM and CDR2 ANQGSEA.

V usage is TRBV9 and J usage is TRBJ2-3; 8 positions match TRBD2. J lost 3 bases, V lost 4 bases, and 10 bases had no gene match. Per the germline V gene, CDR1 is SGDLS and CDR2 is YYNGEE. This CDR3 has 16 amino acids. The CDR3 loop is CASSPRAGGITDTQYF. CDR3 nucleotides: TGTGCCAGCAGCCCCCGTGCGGGAGGTATAACAGATACGCAGTATTTT. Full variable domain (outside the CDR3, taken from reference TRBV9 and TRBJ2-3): DSGVTQTPKHLITATGQRVTLRCSPRSGDLSVYWYQQSLDQGLQFLIQYYNGEERAKGNILERFSAQQFPDLHSELNLSSLELGDSALYFCASSPRAGGITDTQYFGPGTRLTVL.

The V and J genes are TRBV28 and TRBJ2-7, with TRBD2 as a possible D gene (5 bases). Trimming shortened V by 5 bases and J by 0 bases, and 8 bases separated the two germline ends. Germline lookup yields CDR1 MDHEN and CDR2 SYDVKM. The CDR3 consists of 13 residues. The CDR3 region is CASSIRDSYEQYF. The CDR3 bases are TGTGCCAGCAGTATACGGGACTCCTACGAGCAGTACTTC.

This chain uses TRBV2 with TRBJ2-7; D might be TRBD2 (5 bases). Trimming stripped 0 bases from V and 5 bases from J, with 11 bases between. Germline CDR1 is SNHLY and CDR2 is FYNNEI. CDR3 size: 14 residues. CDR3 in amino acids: CASSEAPPGDEQYF. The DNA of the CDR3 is TGTGCCAGCAGTGAAGCGCCTCCCGGGGACGAGCAGTACTTC.

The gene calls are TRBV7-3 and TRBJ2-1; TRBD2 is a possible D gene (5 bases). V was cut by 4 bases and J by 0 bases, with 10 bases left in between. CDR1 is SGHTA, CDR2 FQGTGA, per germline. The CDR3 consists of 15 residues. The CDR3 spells CASSWRRSSYNEQFF. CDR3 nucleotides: TGTGCCAGCAGCTGGCGGAGGAGCTCCTACAATGAGCAGTTCTTC. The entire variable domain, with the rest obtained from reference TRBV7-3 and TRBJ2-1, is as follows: GAGVSQTPSNKVTEKGKYVELRCDPISGHTALYWYRQSLGQGPEFLIYFQGTGAADDSGLPNDRFFAVRPEGSVSTLKIQRTERGDSAVYLCASSWRRSSYNEQFFGPGTRLTVL.

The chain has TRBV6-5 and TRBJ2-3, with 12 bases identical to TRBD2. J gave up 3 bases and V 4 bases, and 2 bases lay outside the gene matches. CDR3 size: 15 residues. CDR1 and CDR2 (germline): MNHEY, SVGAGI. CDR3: CASSWTSGITDTQYF. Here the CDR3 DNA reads TGTGCCAGCAGTTGGACTAGCGGGATTACAGATACGCAGTATTTT.

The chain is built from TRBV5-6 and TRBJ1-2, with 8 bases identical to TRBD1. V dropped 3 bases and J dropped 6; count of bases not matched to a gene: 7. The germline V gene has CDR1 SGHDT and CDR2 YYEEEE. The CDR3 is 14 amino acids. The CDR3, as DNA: TGTGCCAGCAGCTATGACAGGGGTCGGAATGGCTACACCTTC. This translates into CASSYDRGRNGYTF. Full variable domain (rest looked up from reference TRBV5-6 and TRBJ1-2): DAGVTQSPTHLIKTRGQQVTLRCSPKSGHDTVSWYQQALGQGPQFIFQYYEEEERQRGNFPDRFSGHQFPNYSSELNVNALLLGDSALYLCASSYDRGRNGYTFGSGTRLTVV.

This CDR3 is CASSVDAHYEQYF. The CDR3 DNA reads TGTGCCAGCAGCGTGGACGCTCACTACGAGCAGTACTTC. The chain has TRBV9 and TRBJ2-7; no firm D call. Germline loops: CDR1 SGDLS, CDR2 YYNGEE. V dropped 2 bases and J dropped 3 bases, with 9 bases sitting between them. The CDR3 sequence is 13 residues long.

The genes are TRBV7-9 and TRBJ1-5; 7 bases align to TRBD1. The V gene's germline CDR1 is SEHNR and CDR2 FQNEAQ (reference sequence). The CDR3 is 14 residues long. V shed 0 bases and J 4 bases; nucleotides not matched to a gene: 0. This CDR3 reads CASSLATGNQPQHF. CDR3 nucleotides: TGTGCCAGCAGCTTAGCGACAGGGAATCAGCCCCAGCATTTT.

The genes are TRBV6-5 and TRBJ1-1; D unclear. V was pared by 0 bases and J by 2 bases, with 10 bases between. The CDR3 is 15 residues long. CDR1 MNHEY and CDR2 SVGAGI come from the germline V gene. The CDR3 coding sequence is TGTGCCAGCAGTTACTCACCAGCTTCAAACACTGAAGCTTTCTTT. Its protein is CASSYSPASNTEAFF.

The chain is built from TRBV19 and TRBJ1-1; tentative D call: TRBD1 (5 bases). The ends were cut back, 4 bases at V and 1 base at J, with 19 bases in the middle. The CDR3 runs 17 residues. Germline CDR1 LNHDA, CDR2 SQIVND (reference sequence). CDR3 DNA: TGTGCCAGTAGTACTCGGGACGGCGGCCCTCCGAACACTGAAGCTTTCTTT. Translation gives CASSTRDGGPPNTEAFF.

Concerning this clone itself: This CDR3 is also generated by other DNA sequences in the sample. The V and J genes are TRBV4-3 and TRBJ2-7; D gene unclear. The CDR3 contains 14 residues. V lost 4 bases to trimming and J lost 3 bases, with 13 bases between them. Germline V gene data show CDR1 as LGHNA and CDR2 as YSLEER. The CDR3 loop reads CASSPRTGSYEQYF. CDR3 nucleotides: TGCGCCAGCAGCCCCCGGACCGGCAGCTACGAGCAGTACTTC.